This T cell receptor (beta chain) came from a study of blood T cell repertoires in COVID-19. Study in general: Collection of acute and convalescent COVID-19 samples took place in the United States, Italy and Spain.

Individuals aged 18 to 89 years were recruited from 20 to 25 US areas. Clinical history reported by participants formed the basis on which cohorts were assigned. TCRdb keeps only in-frame clones here, not all; method: immunoSEQ multiplex PCR. Of roughly 200,000 clones in the sample, roughly 82% were seen once. From germline, CDR1 is SNHLY and CDR2 FYNNEI. The germline V and J ends were trimmed by 7 bases and 4 bases, with 12 bases remaining between them. This CDR3 spans 13 amino acids. This clonotype was sampled from a man in his forties with acute COVID-19. The V gene is TRBV2, the J gene TRBJ2-3; possibly TRBD1 for D (6 bases). The material sequenced was PBMCs or T cells enriched from blood (not recorded which). CDR3 amino acids: CASNPGAADTQYF. In DNA form, the CDR3 reads TGTGCCAGCAACCCAGGGGCGGCAGATACGCAGTATTTT.